These 24 T cell receptor beta chains were all obtained from the same sample, sequenced in a study of metastatic and nonmetastatic thyroid tumors. Treatment of any kind had been given to no patient before thyroid surgery. TCRdb used MiXCR to call clones anew from the PCR reads. The sample holds over 30,000 clones, around 28% seen once. The specimen was blood. The source of these receptors is a female donor with papillary thyroid cancer or a benign thyroid nodule (not recorded which). Some clones in this sample may be carry-over from other donors' samples.

As for this clone: Compared with germline, one end of the junction differs, possibly owing to a read error. The J gene is TRBJ2-1, the V gene TRBV12-3 or TRBV12-4, with TRBD1 matching 7 bases. The CDR3 has 16 residues. The CDR3 loop reads CASSLGKGTVHNELFF. Here the CDR3 DNA reads TGTGCCAGCAGCCTGGGGAAAGGGACAGTTCACAATGAGCTGTTCTTC.

This clone turned up a few times. This rearrangement joins TRBV6-1 to TRBJ2-2, with 15 bases lining up with TRBD2. Germline V lookup: CDR1 MNHNS, CDR2 SASEGT. Trimming at V came to 8 bases and at J to 5 bases, leaving 0 bases not matched to a gene. This CDR3 comprises 14 residues. The CDR3 protein is CASGTSGRTGELFF. Written as DNA, the CDR3 is TGTGCCAGCGGGACTAGCGGGAGGACCGGGGAGCTGTTTTTT.

The CDR3 spells CASSESVHEQYF. The CDR3 DNA is TGTGCCAGCAGTGAATCCGTCCACGAGCAGTACTTC. J is TRBJ2-7 and V is TRBV6-1, with D unclear. CDR3 size: 12 residues. The V and J ends lost 2 bases and 5 bases respectively, with 7 bases between them. Per the germline V gene, CDR1 is MNHNS and CDR2 is SASEGT.

The V call is TRBV11-3, the J call TRBJ2-2; no clear D gene. The CDR3 has 13 residues. Germline V gene lookup returns CDR1 SGHNT and CDR2 YENEEA. The V end lost 5 bases, the J end lost 6 bases, and 10 bases lay between the germline ends. Here the CDR3 reads CASSATQPGELFF. CDR3 coding DNA: TGTGCCAGCAGCGCTACTCAGCCCGGGGAGCTGTTTTTT.

The chain couples TRBV19 to TRBJ2-7; 8 positions agree with TRBD2. Germline V gene sequence: CDR1 LNHDA, CDR2 SQIVND (reference sequence). The length of the CDR3 is 19 residues. Losses at the gene ends were 10 bases for V and 1 base for J; bases not matched to a gene: 24. CDR3 DNA sequence: TGTGCCAAGAATGGGAAGGTGACTAGCGTGAGTTGGACATCCTACGAGCAGTACTTC. Its protein is CAKNGKVTSVSWTSYEQYF.

This clone has ten or more counts. The CDR3 region is CASSLVFGGPRGEQYF. The CDR3 bases are TGTGCCAGCAGCTTAGTCTTCGGGGGCCCAAGGGGCGAGCAGTACTTC. The chain employs TRBV11-2 and TRBJ2-7; D may be TRBD1 or TRBD2 (6 bases each). Trimming took 1 base from V and 6 from J, leaving 19 bases between them. The CDR3 contains 16 residues. Germline assignment: CDR1 SGHAT and CDR2 FQNNGV.

The chain carries TRBV4-1 and TRBJ2-3, with 7 bases matching TRBD2. CDR3 length equals 16 residues. Looked up from germline, CDR1 is MGHRA and CDR2 is YSYEKL. V shed 0 bases, J shed 8 bases, and the junction held 11 bases outside the gene matches. The CDR3 bases are TGCGCCAGCAGCCAAGATAGCTCGGGAGGCCTGGGTACGCAGTATTTT. The encoded protein is CASSQDSSGGLGTQYF.

The table lists this clone with many counts. A much larger clone sits a single nucleotide away, making a read error possible. The chain uses TRBV5-1 and TRBJ2-5; unclear D gene. The CDR3 runs to 13 residues. Germline-derived CDR1 and CDR2 are SGHRS and YFSETQ. In nucleotides, the CDR3 is TGCGCCAGCAGCTTGGTGGGTGAAGAGGCCCAGTACTTC. Its translation: CASSLVGEEAQYF.

This clone was detected a few times. The rearrangement uses TRBV6-4 and TRBJ2-1; TRBD2 matches 8 bases. The CDR3 has 14 amino acids. With V trimmed by 3 bases and J by 6 bases, 4 bases remained unmatched. Looked up from germline, CDR1 is MRHNA and CDR2 is SNTAGT. CDR3 sequence: CASSEGLEANEQFF. CDR3 coding DNA: TGTGCCAGCAGTGAGGGACTAGAGGCCAATGAGCAGTTCTTC.

This clone was found once. The V call is TRBV20-1, the J call TRBJ2-3; the D is unclear. The CDR3 has 15 amino acids. V lost 0 bases and J 0 bases, leaving 10 bases between the germline ends. Germline CDR1 is DFQATT and CDR2 is SNEGSKA (reference sequence). The CDR3 DNA sequence: TGCAGTGCTAGAGATCGCGTCAGTAGCACAGATACGCAGTATTTT. This gives the protein CSARDRVSSTDTQYF.

The V gene is TRBV7-2, the J gene TRBJ1-2, with a tentative D call TRBD1 (6 bases). The CDR3 has 14 residues. V shed 7 bases and J shed 8 bases, with 20 bases lying between them. Germline V gene data show CDR1 as SGHTA and CDR2 as FQGNSA. For the CDR3, the DNA is TGTGCCAGCATCGATGCCGGGGGCGCGGGAGGCTACACCTTC. Translated, it gives CASIDAGGAGGYTF.

The V and J genes are TRBV20-1 and TRBJ1-2, with D possibly matching TRBD1 (5 bases). Germline CDR1 reads DFQATT; CDR2 reads SNEGSKA (reference sequence). CDR3 length: 12 amino acids. V was cut by 6 bases and J by 5 bases, with 13 bases left in between. The CDR3 loop reads CSAEGLPYGYTF. Here the CDR3 DNA reads TGCAGTGCGGAGGGGTTGCCTTATGGCTACACCTTC.

With respect to this clone: At one of its ends the junction is not consistent with the germline gene, which may arise from a read error. The V and J genes are TRBV10-3 and TRBJ1-2, with a tentative D call TRBD1 (5 bases). The CDR3 loop spans 14 amino acids. The germline V gene has CDR1 ENHRY and CDR2 SYGVKD. This chain's CDR3 is CSTGGDSAAYGYTF. For the CDR3, the DNA is TGCTCCACAGGAGGGGACTCGGCTGCTTATGGCTACACCTTC.

The chain has TRBV20-1 and TRBJ2-1, with D perhaps matching TRBD1 (5 bases). CDR3 size: 14 residues. Germline values: CDR1 DFQATT, CDR2 SNEGSKA (reference sequence). The V end lost 2 bases, the J end lost 10 bases, and 18 bases lay between the germline ends. CDR3 in DNA: TGCAGTGCTAGAAACCCGACACCCGGACAAGAGCAGTTCTTC. Translating it yields CSARNPTPGQEQFF.

Many counts were recorded for this clone. The rearrangement uses TRBV6-4 and TRBJ2-3; weak D call: TRBD2 (7 bases). Trimming took off 2 bases at V and 2 bases at J, with 11 bases between the two ends. Germline CDR1 is MRHNA and CDR2 is SNTAGT. The CDR3 consists of 15 residues. The CDR3 sequence is CASSDEGGATDTQYF. The CDR3 DNA is TGTGCCAGCAGTGACGAAGGGGGGGCCACAGATACGCAGTATTTT.

The chain joins TRBV6-1 to TRBJ1-1; D remains ambiguous. CDR1 and CDR2 (germline): MNHNS, SASEGT. This CDR3 is 12 amino acids long. The germline V and J ends were trimmed by 8 bases and 4 bases, with 11 bases remaining between them. The CDR3 DNA follows: TGTGCCAGCGTGGAGTGGGGCACTGAAGCTTTCTTT. This encodes CASVEWGTEAFF.

The chain recombines TRBV7-2 with TRBJ2-1; 9 positions agree with TRBD2. The CDR3 extends over 16 amino acids. CDR1 and CDR2 from the germline V gene are SGHTA and FQGNSA. V was pared by 0 bases and J by 0 bases, with 0 bases of the junction left unmatched. The CDR3 sequence is CASSLASGSSYNEQFF. The CDR3 DNA reads TGTGCCAGCAGCTTAGCTAGCGGGAGCTCCTACAATGAGCAGTTCTTC.

This clone was counted only a few times. The chain is built from TRBV6-1 and TRBJ1-2; 7 bases match TRBD1. V lost 6 bases to trimming and J lost 8 bases; unmatched junction nucleotides: 12. The CDR3 is 14 amino acids. Germline CDR1 is MNHNS and CDR2 is SASEGT. The CDR3 nucleotides read TGTGCCAGCAGGGTAACAGGGGCGAGAAGAGGCTACACCTTC. This codes for CASRVTGARRGYTF.

The V and J genes are TRBV28 and TRBJ1-2; D perhaps matches TRBD1 (6 bases). Germline V gives CDR1 MDHEN, CDR2 SYDVKM. The CDR3 sequence is 15 residues long. Between the trimmed V and J ends, which lost 2 bases and 4 bases, there was a span of 14 bases. CDR3 region: CASSLRQDSLYGYTF. CDR3 coding DNA: TGTGCCAGCAGTTTACGGCAGGACAGCCTCTATGGCTACACCTTC.

CDR3 DNA sequence: TGCGCCAGCAGCCATCGCAGGGGGTGGGGCTACACCTTC. It specifies CASSHRRGWGYTF. The chain joins TRBV5-1 to TRBJ1-2; 7 nucleotides line up with TRBD1. The V segment lost 4 bases and the J segment 8 bases; nucleotides outside the gene matches: 8. The CDR3 totals 13 residues. Germline V gene lookup returns CDR1 SGHRS and CDR2 YFSETQ.

This clone turned up a few times. One end of the junction is discordant with germline, which a read error may explain. The rearrangement uses TRBV6-2 or TRBV6-3 and TRBJ1-5; D might be TRBD1 (6 bases). Germline CDR1 reads MNHEY; CDR2 reads SVGEGT. This CDR3 is built from 17 residues. The CDR3 sequence: CASITLGGPQTNHPQHF. The DNA of the CDR3 is TGTGCCAGCATAACTTTGGGGGGGCCGCAGACGAATCATCCCCAGCATTTT.

The J gene is TRBJ2-3, the V gene TRBV11-2; a weak D match, TRBD1 (5 bases). In germline, CDR1 is SGHAT, CDR2 FQNNGV. The CDR3 has 16 amino acids. With 5 bases removed from V and 3 bases from J, the gap between germline ends came to 18 bases. Here the CDR3 reads CASSVSTWGVTDTQYF. For the CDR3, the DNA is TGTGCCAGCAGCGTTTCGACATGGGGCGTAACAGATACGCAGTATTTT.

This clone is classed as medium-sized. The V and J genes are TRBV4-1 and TRBJ2-7; a weak D match, TRBD1 (5 bases). Germline CDR1 reads MGHRA; CDR2 reads YSYEKL. The ends were cut back, 3 bases at V and 4 bases at J, with 16 bases in the middle. This CDR3 is built from 15 residues. The CDR3 nucleotides are TGCGCCAGCAGCCACCGCTTTGGGGCCTCGTACGAGCAGTACTTC. This gives the protein CASSHRFGASYEQYF.

This clone was recorded once. Given the absence of the conserved phenylalanine or tryptophan at the CDR3 end, a read error is likely. The chain has TRBV28 and TRBJ1-1, with a tentative D call TRBD1 (5 bases). The length of the CDR3 is 15 residues. Germline V gene data show CDR1 as MDHEN and CDR2 as SYDVKM. DNA for the CDR3: TGTGCCAGGAGTTTCGGGGGACGCGATGGCACTGTAGCTTTCCTT. Encoded protein: CARSFGGRDGTVAFL.